The clone carrying this TCR beta chain was picked up a small number of times. This specimen belongs to a study of T-cell memory formation after mild COVID-19. TCRdb processed the 5' RACE reads anew with MiXCR; each CDR3 protein has one entry. The sample contains about 340,000 distinct CDR3 sequences, approximately 15% of which appear only once. V was trimmed by 2 bases and J by 7 bases, leaving 5 bases between them. Germline V lookup: CDR1 MGHRA, CDR2 YSYEKL. The CDR3 runs 11 residues. The receptor was isolated from a young man who had mild COVID-19 (a few samples of this study predate the infection). Cell type and time point are not known. The specimen sequenced was PBMCs or a T cell subset sorted from them (not recorded which). The rearrangement joins TRBV4-1 to TRBJ1-2; D gene ambiguous. This chain's CDR3 is CASSQTGGYTF. For the CDR3, the DNA is TGCGCCAGCAGCCAAACGGGTGGCTACACCTTC.